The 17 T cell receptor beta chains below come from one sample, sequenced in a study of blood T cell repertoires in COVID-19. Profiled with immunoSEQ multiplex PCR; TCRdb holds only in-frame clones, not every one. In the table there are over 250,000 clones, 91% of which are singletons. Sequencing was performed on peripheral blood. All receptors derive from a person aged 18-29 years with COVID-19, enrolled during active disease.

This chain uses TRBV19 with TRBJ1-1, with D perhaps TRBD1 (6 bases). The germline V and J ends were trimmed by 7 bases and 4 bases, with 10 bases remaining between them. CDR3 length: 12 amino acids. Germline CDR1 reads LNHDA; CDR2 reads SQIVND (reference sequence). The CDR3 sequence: CASMAGATEAFF. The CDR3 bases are TGTGCCAGTATGGCAGGGGCCACTGAAGCTTTCTTT.

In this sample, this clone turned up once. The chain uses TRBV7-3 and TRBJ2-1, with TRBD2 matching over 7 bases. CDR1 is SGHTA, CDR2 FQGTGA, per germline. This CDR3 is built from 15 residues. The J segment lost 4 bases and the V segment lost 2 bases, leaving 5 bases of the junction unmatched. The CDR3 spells CASSLAGGRYNEQFF. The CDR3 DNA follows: TGTGCCAGCAGCTTAGCCGGGGGGAGATACAATGAGCAGTTCTTC. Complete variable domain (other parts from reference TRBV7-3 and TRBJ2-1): GAGVSQTPSNKVTEKGKYVELRCDPISGHTALYWYRQSLGQGPEFLIYFQGTGAADDSGLPNDRFFAVRPEGSVSTLKIQRTERGDSAVYLCASSLAGGRYNEQFFGPGTRLTVL.

The CDR3, as DNA: TGTGCCAGCAGCGATAGCGGGAGGGTGCAGTATTTT. It translates to CASSDSGRVQYF. The chain recombines TRBV7-2 with TRBJ2-3, with 11 bases that match TRBD2. V lost 5 bases and J lost 11; bases outside the gene matches: 3. CDR1 SGHTA and CDR2 FQGNSA come from the germline V gene. There are 12 residues in the CDR3.

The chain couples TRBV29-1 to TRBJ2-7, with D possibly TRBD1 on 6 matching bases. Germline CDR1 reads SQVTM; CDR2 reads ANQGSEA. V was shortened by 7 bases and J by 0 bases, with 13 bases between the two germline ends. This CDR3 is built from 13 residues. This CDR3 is CSALPDSSYEQYF. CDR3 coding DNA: TGCAGCGCCTTGCCGGACAGCTCCTACGAGCAGTACTTC.

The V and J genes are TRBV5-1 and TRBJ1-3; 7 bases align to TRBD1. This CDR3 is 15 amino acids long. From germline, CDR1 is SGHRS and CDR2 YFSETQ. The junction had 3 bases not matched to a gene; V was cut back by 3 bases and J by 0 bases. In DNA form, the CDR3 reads TGCGCCAGCAGCTATGACAGGGCCTCTGGAAACACCATATATTTT. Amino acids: CASSYDRASGNTIYF.

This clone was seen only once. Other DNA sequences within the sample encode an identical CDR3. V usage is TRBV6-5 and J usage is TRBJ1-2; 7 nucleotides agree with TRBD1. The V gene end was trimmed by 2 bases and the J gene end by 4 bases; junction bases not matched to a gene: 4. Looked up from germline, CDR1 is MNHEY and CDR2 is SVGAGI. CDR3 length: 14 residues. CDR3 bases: TGTGCCAGCAGTTACAGGGGACAGTCCTATGGCTACACCTTC. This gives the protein CASSYRGQSYGYTF.

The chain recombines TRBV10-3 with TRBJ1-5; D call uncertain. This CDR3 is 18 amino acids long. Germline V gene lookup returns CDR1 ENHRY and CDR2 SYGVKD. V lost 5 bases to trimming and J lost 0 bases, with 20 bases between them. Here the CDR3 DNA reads TGTGCCATCAGTCCTAGGGAGGTCCGTCAGGATAGCAATCAGCCCCAGCATTTT. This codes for CAISPREVRQDSNQPQHF.

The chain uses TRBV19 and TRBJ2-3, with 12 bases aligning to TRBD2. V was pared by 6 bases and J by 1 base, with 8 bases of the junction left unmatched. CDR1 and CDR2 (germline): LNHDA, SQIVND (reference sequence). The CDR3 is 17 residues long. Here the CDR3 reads CASSLAGGPRGTDTQYF. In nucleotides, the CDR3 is TGTGCCAGTAGCCTAGCGGGAGGGCCACGGGGCACAGATACGCAGTATTTT.

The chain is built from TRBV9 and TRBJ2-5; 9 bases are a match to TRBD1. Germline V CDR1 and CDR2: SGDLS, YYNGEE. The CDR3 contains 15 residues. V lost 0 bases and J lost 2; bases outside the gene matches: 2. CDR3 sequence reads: CASSVGGQGQETQYF. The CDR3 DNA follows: TGTGCCAGCAGCGTAGGAGGACAGGGGCAAGAGACCCAGTACTTC.

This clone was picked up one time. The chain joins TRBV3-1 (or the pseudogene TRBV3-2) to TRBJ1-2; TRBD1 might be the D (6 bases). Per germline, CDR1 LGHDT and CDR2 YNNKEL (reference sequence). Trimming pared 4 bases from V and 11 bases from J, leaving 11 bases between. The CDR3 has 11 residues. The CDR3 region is CASSRRGGYTF. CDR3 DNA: TGTGCCAGCAGCCGCAGAGGGGGTTACACCTTC.

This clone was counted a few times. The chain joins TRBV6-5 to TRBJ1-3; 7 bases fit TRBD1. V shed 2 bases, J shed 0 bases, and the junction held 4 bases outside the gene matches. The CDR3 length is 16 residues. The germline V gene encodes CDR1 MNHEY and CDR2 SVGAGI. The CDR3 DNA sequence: TGTGCCAGCAGTTACGCGGGACAGAACTCTGGAAACACCATATATTTT. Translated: CASSYAGQNSGNTIYF.

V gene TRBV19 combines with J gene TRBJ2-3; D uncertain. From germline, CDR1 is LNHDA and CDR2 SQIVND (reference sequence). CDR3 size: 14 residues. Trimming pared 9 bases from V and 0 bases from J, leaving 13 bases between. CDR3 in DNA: TGTGCCAGCCTACCAAGACACAGCACAGATACGCAGTATTTT. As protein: CASLPRHSTDTQYF.

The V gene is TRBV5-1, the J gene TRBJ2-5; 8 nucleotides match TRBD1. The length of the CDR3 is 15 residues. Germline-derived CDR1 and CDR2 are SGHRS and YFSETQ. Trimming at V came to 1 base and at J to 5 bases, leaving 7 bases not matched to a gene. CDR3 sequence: CASSLSQGASETQYF. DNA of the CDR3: TGCGCCAGCAGCTTGAGCCAGGGGGCTTCGGAGACCCAGTACTTC.

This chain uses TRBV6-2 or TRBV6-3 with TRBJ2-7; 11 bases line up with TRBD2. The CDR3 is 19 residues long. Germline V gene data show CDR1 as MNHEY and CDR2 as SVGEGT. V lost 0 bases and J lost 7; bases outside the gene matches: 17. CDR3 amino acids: CASSYSIYGTSGALGEQYF. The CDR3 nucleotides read TGTGCCAGCAGTTACTCAATATATGGGACTAGCGGAGCCCTTGGGGAGCAGTACTTC.

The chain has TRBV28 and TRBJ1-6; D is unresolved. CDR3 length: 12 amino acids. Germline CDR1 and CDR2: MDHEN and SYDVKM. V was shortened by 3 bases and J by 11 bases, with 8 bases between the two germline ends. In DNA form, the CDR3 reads TGTGCCAGCAGTTTCCAGCTAGCACCCCTCCACTTT. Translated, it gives CASSFQLAPLHF.

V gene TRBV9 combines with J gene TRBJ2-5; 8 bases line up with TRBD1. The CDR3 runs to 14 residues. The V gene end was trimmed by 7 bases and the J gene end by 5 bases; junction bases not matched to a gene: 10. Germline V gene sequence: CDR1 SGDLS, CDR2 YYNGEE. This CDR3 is CASGTSGGGETQYF. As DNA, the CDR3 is TGTGCCAGCGGGACCTCAGGGGGCGGGGAGACCCAGTACTTC.

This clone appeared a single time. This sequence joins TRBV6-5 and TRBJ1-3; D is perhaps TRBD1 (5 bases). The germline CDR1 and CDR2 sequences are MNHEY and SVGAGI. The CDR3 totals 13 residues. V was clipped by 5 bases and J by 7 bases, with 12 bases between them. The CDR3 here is CASSPGGGNTIYF. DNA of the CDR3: TGTGCCAGCAGTCCTGGGGGGGGGAACACCATATATTTT.